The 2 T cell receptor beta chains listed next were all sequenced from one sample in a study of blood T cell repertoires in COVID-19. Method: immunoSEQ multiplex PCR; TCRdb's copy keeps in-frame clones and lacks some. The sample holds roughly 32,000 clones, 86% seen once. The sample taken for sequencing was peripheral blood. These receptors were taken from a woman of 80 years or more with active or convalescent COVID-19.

The CDR3 DNA reads as TGTGCCAGCAGCTTTCACAGGGGCACTGAAGCTTTCTTT. It encodes CASSFHRGTEAFF. The V gene is TRBV5-4, the J gene TRBJ1-1; TRBD1 agrees at 7 bases. The CDR3 is 13 residues long. The junction had 2 bases not matched to a gene; V was cut back by 2 bases and J by 4 bases. Germline-derived CDR1 and CDR2 are SGHNT and YYREEE (reference sequence).

The CDR3, as DNA: TGCGCCAGCAGCTTGGGCAGAAAGACTAGCGGGAGGACTGAATCGTCCTACAATGAGCAGTTCTTC. This encodes CASSLGRKTSGRTESSYNEQFF. The chain combines TRBV5-1 with TRBJ2-1; TRBD2 agrees at 13 bases. The CDR3 runs to 22 residues. Germline V gives CDR1 SGHRS, CDR2 YFSETQ. J lost 1 base, V lost 0 bases, and 16 bases had no gene match.